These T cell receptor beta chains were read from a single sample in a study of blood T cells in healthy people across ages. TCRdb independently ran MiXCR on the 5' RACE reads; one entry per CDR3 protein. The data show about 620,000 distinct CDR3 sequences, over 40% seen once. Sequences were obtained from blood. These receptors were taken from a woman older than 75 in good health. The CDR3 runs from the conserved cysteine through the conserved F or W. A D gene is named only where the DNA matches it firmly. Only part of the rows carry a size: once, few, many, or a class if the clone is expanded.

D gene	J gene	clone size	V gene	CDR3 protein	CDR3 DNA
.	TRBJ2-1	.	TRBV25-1	CASSRLPGRNNEQFF	TGTGCCAGCAGCCGCCTTCCGGGGCGAAACAATGAGCAGTTCTTC
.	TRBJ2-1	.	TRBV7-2	CASSLRAKTYNEQFF	TGTGCCAGCAGCTTACGGGCCAAAACCTACAATGAGCAGTTCTTC
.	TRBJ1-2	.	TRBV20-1	CSAPGWDSGVGYTF	TGCAGTGCGCCTGGCTGGGATTCCGGCGTGGGCTACACCTTC
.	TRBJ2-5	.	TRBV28	CAISTGRETQYF	TGTGCCATCTCGACAGGGAGGGAGACCCAGTACTTC
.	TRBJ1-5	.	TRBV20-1	CSASAGGAARNQPQHF	TGCAGTGCTAGTGCCGGGGGGGCGGCACGCAATCAGCCCCAGCATTTT
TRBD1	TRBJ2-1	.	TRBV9	CASSSRDRGNYNEQFF	TGTGCCAGCAGCAGCCGGGACAGGGGGAACTACAATGAGCAGTTCTTC
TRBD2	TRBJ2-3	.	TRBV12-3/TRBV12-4	CASILAGGPVDTQYF	TGTGCCAGCATTTTAGCGGGGGGGCCTGTCGATACGCAGTATTTT
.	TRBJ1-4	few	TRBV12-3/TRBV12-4	CASSLALAGLEKLFF	TGTGCCAGCAGTTTAGCGCTGGCAGGGCTTGAAAAACTGTTTTTT
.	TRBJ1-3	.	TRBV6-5	CASSPWFGGAGNTIYF	TGTGCCAGCAGTCCCTGGTTCGGGGGCGCTGGAAACACCATATATTTT
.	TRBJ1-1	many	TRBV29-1	CSVVAVTQREAFF	TGCAGCGTTGTCGCCGTCACCCAGAGGGAAGCTTTCTTT
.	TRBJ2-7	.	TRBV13	CASSLEAGDYEQYF	TGTGCCAGCAGCTTAGAGGCCGGAGACTACGAGCAGTACTTC
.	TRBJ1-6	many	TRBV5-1	CASSLGTVGSPLHF	TGCGCCAGCAGCTTGGGGACAGTCGGCTCACCCCTCCACTTT
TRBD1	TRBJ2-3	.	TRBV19	CASSTRDRVTDTQYF	TGTGCCAGTAGTACCCGGGACAGGGTCACAGATACGCAGTATTTT
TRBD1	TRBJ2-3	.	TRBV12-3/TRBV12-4	CASSLGDRVGAVDTQYF	TGTGCCAGCAGTTTAGGTGACAGGGTAGGAGCTGTAGATACGCAGTATTTT
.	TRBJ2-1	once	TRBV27	CASSLIGVVDEQFF	TGTGCCAGCAGTTTAATTGGGGTAGTGGATGAGCAGTTCTTC
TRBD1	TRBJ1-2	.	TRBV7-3	CASSPGQGTYYGYTF	TGTGCCAGCAGCCCCGGACAGGGGACCTACTATGGCTACACCTTC